The rows below give T cell receptor beta chains drawn from one sample of a study of T cells in Graves' hyperthyroidism and ophthalmopathy. TCRdb reprocessed the multiplex PCR reads with MiXCR, giving one entry per CDR3 protein. The table includes about 420,000 distinct CDR3 sequences, roughly an eighth detected once. The sequencing input was blood. These receptors all stem from a woman aged 18-30 years with Graves' hyperthyroidism. Both conserved end residues are part of each CDR3. A D gene is named only where the DNA matches it firmly. Where a row states a size, it is once, few, many or the class of an expanded clone; other rows omit it.

v_gene	d_gene	j_gene	abundance	CDR3aa	CDR3nt
TRBV7-3	TRBD1	TRBJ2-2	many	CASSLDRATGELFF	TGTGCCAGCAGCTTAGACAGGGCGACCGGGGAGCTGTTTTTT
TRBV7-2	NA	TRBJ1-1	few	CASSLGSGVTEAFF	TGTGCCAGCAGCTTAGGGTCTGGTGTCACTGAAGCTTTCTTT
TRBV11-2	NA	TRBJ2-6	few	CATQTLKRRAKTGANVLTF	TGTGCCACACAAACACTCAAAAGACGGGCTAAAACTGGGGCCAACGTCCTGACTTTC
TRBV7-6	NA	TRBJ2-7	few	CASSYSRDIPYEQYF	TGTGCCAGCAGCTACAGCCGGGACATCCCATACGAGCAGTACTTC
TRBV5-6	NA	TRBJ2-7	few	CASSFFYEQYF	TGTGCCAGCAGCTTCTTCTACGAGCAGTACTTC
TRBV7-3	TRBD2	TRBJ2-1	few	CASSPQPKREVPNEQFF	TGTGCCAGCAGCCCACAGCCCAAGCGGGAGGTCCCCAATGAGCAGTTCTTC
TRBV28	TRBD1	TRBJ1-2	many	CASSLGQGRGYTF	TGTGCCAGCAGCCTCGGACAGGGACGGGGCTACACCTTC
TRBV6-1	NA	TRBJ2-1	few	CASGRSVYNEQFF	TGTGCCAGCGGTCGGTCCGTGTACAATGAGCAGTTCTTC
TRBV7-9	TRBD2	TRBJ2-7	NA	CASSLILGGSYEQYF	TGTGCCAGCAGCTTAATATTAGGCGGGAGCTACGAGCAGTACTTC
TRBV20-1	NA	TRBJ2-5	many	CSARAGPGETQYF	TGCAGTGCTAGGGCCGGACCAGGAGAGACCCAGTACTTC
TRBV20-1	NA	TRBJ2-7	NA	CSASADHEQYF	TGCAGTGCTAGTGCTGACCACGAGCAGTACTTC
TRBV5-1	NA	TRBJ2-7	many	CASSRSIDRSSYEQYF	TGCGCCAGCAGCCGGTCCATTGACAGGTCCTCCTACGAGCAGTACTTC
TRBV5-4	NA	TRBJ2-7	NA	CASSLISGNEQYF	TGTGCCAGCAGCTTGATTTCGGGAAACGAGCAGTACTTC
TRBV6-1	TRBD2	TRBJ2-3	many	CASSSPWGAGGQDTQYF	TGTGCCAGCAGTTCCCCTTGGGGAGCGGGAGGGCAAGATACGCAGTATTTT
TRBV20-1	TRBD1	TRBJ1-6	NA	CSARPGQGGMVSPLHF	TGCAGTGCTAGACCCGGACAGGGGGGAATGGTTTCACCCCTCCACTTT
TRBV20-1	TRBD2	TRBJ2-5	few	CSARVPGGETQYF	TGCAGTGCTAGAGTTCCGGGAGGAGAGACCCAGTACTTC
TRBV30	NA	TRBJ1-1	many	CAWKVGLNTEAFF	TGTGCCTGGAAGGTAGGGCTGAACACTGAAGCTTTCTTT
TRBV28	TRBD2	TRBJ2-7	many	CASSSGLAGGPPTYEQYF	TGTGCCAGCAGTTCTGGACTAGCGGGAGGGCCTCCCACCTACGAGCAGTACTTC
TRBV5-6	TRBD1	TRBJ1-1	few	CASRLRPGQGAGEAFF	TGTGCCAGCAGACTACGACCGGGACAGGGGGCCGGTGAAGCTTTCTTT
TRBV12-3/TRBV12-4	NA	TRBJ1-2	many	CASSFTVIANYGYTF	TGTGCCAGCAGTTTCACAGTTATAGCTAACTATGGCTACACCTTC
TRBV20-1	TRBD2	TRBJ2-7	NA	CSASPGLAGVYEQYF	TGCAGTGCTAGTCCAGGACTAGCGGGAGTTTACGAGCAGTACTTC
TRBV19	NA	TRBJ2-1	few	CASSLAPGYNEQFF	TGTGCCAGTAGTCTAGCCCCGGGTTACAATGAGCAGTTCTTC
TRBV2	TRBD2	TRBJ2-1	many	CASGRTSGRSEQFF	TGTGCCAGCGGACGGACTAGCGGGAGGAGTGAGCAGTTCTTC
TRBV28	TRBD2	TRBJ2-1	many	CASTVGGVIEQFF	TGTGCCAGCACCGTGGGGGGGGTAATTGAGCAGTTCTTC
TRBV28	NA	TRBJ1-1	many	CASSSRLRETEAFF	TGTGCCAGCAGTTCAAGATTGAGAGAAACTGAAGCTTTCTTT
TRBV3-1	NA	TRBJ1-2	many	CASSPTEGIGYTF	TGTGCCAGCAGCCCCACCGAGGGAATAGGCTACACCTTC
TRBV7-2	TRBD1	TRBJ1-6	many	CASSPGQGTGPPLHF	TGTGCCAGCAGCCCTGGACAGGGTACCGGTCCACCCCTCCACTTT
TRBV20-1	NA	TRBJ2-7	many	CSAPLLGGYEQYF	TGCAGTGCACCCCTACTTGGGGGTTACGAGCAGTACTTC
TRBV7-2	TRBD2	TRBJ2-3	many	CASSLRVAGGDTQYF	TGTGCCAGCAGCCTCCGAGTAGCGGGGGGAGATACGCAGTATTTT
TRBV27	TRBD1	TRBJ1-1	many	CASSRQGRNTEAFF	TGTGCCAGCAGCCGACAGGGGCGGAACACTGAAGCTTTCTTT
TRBV2	TRBD1	TRBJ2-7	many	CASAKSPGQGARGEQYF	TGTGCCAGCGCCAAATCTCCGGGACAGGGGGCCAGGGGCGAGCAGTACTTC
TRBV28	TRBD1	TRBJ2-3	many	CASRPGQGDTDTQYF	TGTGCCAGCAGACCGGGACAGGGAGACACAGATACGCAGTATTTT